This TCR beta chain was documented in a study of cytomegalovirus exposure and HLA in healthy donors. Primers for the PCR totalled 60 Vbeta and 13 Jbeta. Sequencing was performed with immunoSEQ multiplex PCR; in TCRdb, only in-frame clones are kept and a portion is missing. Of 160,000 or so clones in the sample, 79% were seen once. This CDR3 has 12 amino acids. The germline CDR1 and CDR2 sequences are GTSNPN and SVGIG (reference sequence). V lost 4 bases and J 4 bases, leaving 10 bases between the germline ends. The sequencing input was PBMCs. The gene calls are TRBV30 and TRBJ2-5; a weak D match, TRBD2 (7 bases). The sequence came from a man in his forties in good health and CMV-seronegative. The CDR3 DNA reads TGTGCCTGGAAAGGGGGGGGAGAGACCCAGTACTTC. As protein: CAWKGGGETQYF.